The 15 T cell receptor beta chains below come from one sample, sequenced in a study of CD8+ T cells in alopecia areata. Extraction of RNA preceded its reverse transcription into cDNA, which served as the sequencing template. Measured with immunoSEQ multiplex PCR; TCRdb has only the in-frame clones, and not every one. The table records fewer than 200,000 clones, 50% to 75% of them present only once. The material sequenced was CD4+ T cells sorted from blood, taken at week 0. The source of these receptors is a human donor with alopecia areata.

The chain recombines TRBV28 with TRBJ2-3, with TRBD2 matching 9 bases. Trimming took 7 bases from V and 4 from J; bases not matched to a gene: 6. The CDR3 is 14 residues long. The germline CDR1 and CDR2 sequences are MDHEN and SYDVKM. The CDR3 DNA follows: TGTGCCAGCACTAGGCGGGGGGGCGCAGATACGCAGTATTTT. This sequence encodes CASTRRGGADTQYF. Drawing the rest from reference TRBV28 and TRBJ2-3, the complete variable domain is DVKVTQSSRYLVKRTGEKVFLECVQDMDHENMFWYRQDPGLGLRLIYFSYDVKMKEKGDIPEGYSVSREKKERFSLILESASTNQTSMYLCASTRRGGADTQYFGPGTRLTVL.

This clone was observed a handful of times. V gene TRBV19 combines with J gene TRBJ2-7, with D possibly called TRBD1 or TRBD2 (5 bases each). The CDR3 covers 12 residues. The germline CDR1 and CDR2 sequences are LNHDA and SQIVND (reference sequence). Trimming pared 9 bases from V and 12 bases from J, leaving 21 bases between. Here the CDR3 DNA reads TGTGCCAGCCAAAACCGGGACGCCGAGTTGTACTTC. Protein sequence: CASQNRDAELYF.

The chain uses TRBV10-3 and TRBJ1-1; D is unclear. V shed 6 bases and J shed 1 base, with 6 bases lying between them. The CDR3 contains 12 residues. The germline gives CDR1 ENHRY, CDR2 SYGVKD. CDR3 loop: CAISRSNTEAFF. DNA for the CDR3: TGTGCCATCAGCAGGTCGAACACTGAAGCTTTCTTT.

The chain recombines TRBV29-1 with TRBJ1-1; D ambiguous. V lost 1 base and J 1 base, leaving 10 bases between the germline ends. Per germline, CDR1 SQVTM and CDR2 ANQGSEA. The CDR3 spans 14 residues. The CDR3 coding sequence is TGCAGCGTTGAAGGTAGGGCTGGGAACACTGAAGCTTTCTTT. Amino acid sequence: CSVEGRAGNTEAFF.

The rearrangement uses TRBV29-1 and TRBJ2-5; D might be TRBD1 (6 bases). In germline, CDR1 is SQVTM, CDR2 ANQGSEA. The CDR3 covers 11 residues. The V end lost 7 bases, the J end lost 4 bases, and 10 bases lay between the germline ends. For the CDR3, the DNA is TGCAGCGGATGGACAGCAGAGACCCAGTACTTC. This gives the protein CSGWTAETQYF.

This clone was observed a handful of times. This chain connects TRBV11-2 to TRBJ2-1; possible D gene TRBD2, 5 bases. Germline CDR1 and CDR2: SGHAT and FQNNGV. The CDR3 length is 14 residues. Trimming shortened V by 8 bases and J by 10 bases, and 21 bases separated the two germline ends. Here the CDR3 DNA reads TGTGCCAGCCGAGCCTGGACTGAGGGATACGAGCAGTTCTTC. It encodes CASRAWTEGYEQFF.

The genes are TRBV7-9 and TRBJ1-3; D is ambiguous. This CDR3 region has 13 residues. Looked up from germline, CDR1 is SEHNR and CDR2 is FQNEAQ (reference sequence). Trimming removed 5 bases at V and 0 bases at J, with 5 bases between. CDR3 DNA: TGTGCCAGCAGCCTAAGCTCTGGAAACACCATATATTTT. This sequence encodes CASSLSSGNTIYF.

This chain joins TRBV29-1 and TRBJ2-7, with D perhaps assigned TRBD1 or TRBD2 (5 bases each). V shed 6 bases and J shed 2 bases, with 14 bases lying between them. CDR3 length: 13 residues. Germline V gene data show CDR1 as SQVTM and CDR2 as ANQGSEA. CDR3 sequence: CSVTGTQTYEQYF. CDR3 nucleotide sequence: TGCAGCGTCACCGGGACCCAGACCTACGAGCAGTACTTC.

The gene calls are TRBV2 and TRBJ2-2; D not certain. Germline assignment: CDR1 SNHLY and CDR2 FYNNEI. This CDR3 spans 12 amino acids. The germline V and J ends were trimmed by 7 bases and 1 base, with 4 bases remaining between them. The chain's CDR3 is CASTENTGELFF. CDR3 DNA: TGTGCCAGCACCGAGAACACCGGGGAGCTGTTTTTT. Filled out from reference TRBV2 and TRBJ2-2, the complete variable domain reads EPEVTQTPSHQVTQMGQEVILRCVPISNHLYFYWYRQILGQKVEFLVSFYNNEISEKSEIFDDQFSVERPDGSNFTLKIRSTKLEDSAMYFCASTENTGELFFGEGSRLTVL.

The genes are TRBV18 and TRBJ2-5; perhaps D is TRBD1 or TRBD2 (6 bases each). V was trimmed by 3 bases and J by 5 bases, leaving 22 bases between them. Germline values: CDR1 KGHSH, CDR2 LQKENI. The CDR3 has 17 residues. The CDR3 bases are TGTGCCAGCTCACCTCTTGGGGACTCCAGGGGTGGTGAGACCCAGTACTTC. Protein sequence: CASSPLGDSRGGETQYF.

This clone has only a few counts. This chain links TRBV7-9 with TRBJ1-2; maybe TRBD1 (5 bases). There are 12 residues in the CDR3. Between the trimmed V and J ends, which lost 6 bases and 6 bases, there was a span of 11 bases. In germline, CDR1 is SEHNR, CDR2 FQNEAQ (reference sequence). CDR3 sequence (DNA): TGTGCCAGCAGTACTCCAGGGAATGGCTACACCTTC. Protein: CASSTPGNGYTF.

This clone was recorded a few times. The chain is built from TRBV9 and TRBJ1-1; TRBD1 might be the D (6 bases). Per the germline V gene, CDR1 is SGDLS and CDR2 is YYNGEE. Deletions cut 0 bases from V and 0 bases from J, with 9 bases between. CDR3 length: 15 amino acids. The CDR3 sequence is CASSVGGGMNTEAFF. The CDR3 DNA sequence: TGTGCCAGCAGCGTAGGAGGGGGGATGAACACTGAAGCTTTCTTT.

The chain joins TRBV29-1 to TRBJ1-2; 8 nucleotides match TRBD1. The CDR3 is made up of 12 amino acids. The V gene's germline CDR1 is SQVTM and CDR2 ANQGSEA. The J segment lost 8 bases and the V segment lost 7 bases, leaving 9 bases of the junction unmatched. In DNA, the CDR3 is TGCAGCGGGGCCTTGACAGGGGACGGCTACACCTTC. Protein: CSGALTGDGYTF.

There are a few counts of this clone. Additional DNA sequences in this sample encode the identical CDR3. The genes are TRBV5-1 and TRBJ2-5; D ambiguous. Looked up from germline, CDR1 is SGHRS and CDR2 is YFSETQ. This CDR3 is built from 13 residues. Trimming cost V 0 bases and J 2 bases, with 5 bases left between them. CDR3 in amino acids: CASSLGTQETQYF. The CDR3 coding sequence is TGCGCCAGCAGCTTGGGGACGCAAGAGACCCAGTACTTC.

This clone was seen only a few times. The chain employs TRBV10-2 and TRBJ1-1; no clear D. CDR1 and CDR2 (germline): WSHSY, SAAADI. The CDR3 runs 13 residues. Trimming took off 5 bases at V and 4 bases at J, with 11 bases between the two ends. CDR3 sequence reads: CASSRNQVTEAFF. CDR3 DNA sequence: TGCGCCAGCAGTAGGAACCAGGTCACTGAAGCTTTCTTT.